This entry is about one TCR beta chain. This record belongs to a study of blood T cell repertoires in COVID-19. Study context: Samples of COVID-19 (acute and convalescent) were obtained from the United States, Italy and Spain. PBMCs, B-cell-depleted T cells, or T cells provided the cDNA or gDNA that made up the material.

Authors' methods: Reference gene primer amplification yielded estimated nucleated cell counts. The data were produced by immunoSEQ multiplex PCR, yet TCRdb's version contains in-frame clones alone and is incomplete. Clone size and V and J calls were adopted from that table, with D and trimming inferred from the DNA. The data show more than 70,000 clones, with around 84% seen just once and 22% held by the top ten. Germline V gene data show CDR1 as SNHLY and CDR2 as FYNNEI. The CDR3 extends over 15 amino acids. Losses at the gene ends were 7 bases for V and 0 bases for J; bases not matched to a gene: 4.

The clonotype comes from a woman at least 80 years old in a cohort sampled during active or convalescent COVID-19. The V gene is TRBV2, the J gene TRBJ2-1; 9 nucleotides match TRBD2. Sequencing was done on a sample of peripheral blood. The DNA for the CDR3 is TGTGCCAGCACCCGTAGCGGGGGCTCCTACAATGAGCAGTTCTTC. It is translated as CASTRSGGSYNEQFF.